The clone carrying this TCR beta chain was found a few times. Used for diagnoses were clinical symptoms, serum thyroxine and TRAb, thyroid ultrasound and orbital computed tomography. The data belong to a study of T cells in Graves' hyperthyroidism and ophthalmopathy. Researchers amplified the TCR beta CDR3 regions from RNA transcripts. The HTBI primer set served for first-round RT-PCR of the TCR CDR3. TCRdb reprocessed the multiplex PCR reads with MiXCR, giving one entry per CDR3 protein. The data show approximately 400,000 distinct CDR3 sequences, about 25% seen once. J was trimmed by 6 bases and V by 4 bases; bases with no gene match: 11. The V gene's germline CDR1 is SGHRS and CDR2 YFSETQ. This CDR3 spans 16 amino acids.

The TCR was taken from a middle-aged man with Graves' hyperthyroidism. V is TRBV5-1 and J is TRBJ2-7; TRBD2 matches 12 bases. Specimen: blood. The chain's CDR3 is CASSPASGRVIGEQYF. Here the CDR3 DNA reads TGCGCCAGCAGCCCAGCTAGCGGGAGGGTAATCGGCGAGCAGTACTTC.